This is a list of T cell receptor beta chains from one sample in a study of control samples from healthy donors and cancer patients. The method was immunoSEQ multiplex PCR; TCRdb's version includes in-frame clones alone and lacks a portion of them. The sample shows 140,000 or so clones, 89% of them seen only once. The sequencing input was blood. These receptors were collected from a man aged 25-45 years in good health. Each CDR3 is given with its conserved first and last residue. The order of the fields is clone size, V gene, J gene, D gene, CDR3 DNA, CDR3 protein. The D gene is left open where the match is weak. Some rows have no size entry. The others give once, few or many, or a class for an expanded clone.

size: -
V: TRBV5-1
J: TRBJ2-5
D: TRBD2
DNA: TGCGCCAGCAGCCCCCCCCTAGCGGGATGGGAGACCCAGTACTTC
CDR3: CASSPPLAGWETQYF

size: few
V: TRBV6-1
J: TRBJ2-7
D: -
DNA: TGTGCCAGCAGTGAAGGGGCGGGGAGCTCCTACGAGCAGTACTTC
CDR3: CASSEGAGSSYEQYF

size: -
V: TRBV28
J: TRBJ1-2
D: TRBD1
DNA: TGTGCCAGCGGGACAGGCAGGGTGTGGACCTTC
CDR3: CASGTGRVWTF

size: -
V: TRBV13
J: TRBJ2-3
D: -
DNA: TGTGCCAGCAGCTTGTGGGCGGTAGATACGCAGTATTTT
CDR3: CASSLWAVDTQYF

size: -
V: TRBV30
J: TRBJ2-1
D: -
DNA: TGTGCCTGGAGTGACCGACCGGGCCGCACCCCCTACAATGAGCAGTTCTTC
CDR3: CAWSDRPGRTPYNEQFF

size: -
V: TRBV9
J: TRBJ1-6
D: -
DNA: TGTGCCAGCAGCGTAGAGGTAGGGGACCTCCACTTT
CDR3: CASSVEVGDLHF

size: -
V: TRBV19
J: TRBJ1-1
D: -
DNA: TGTGCCAGTGGGGGGCAGACACACCTTCGGAACACTGAAGCTTTCTTT
CDR3: CASGGQTHLRNTEAFF

size: once
V: TRBV3-1/TRBV3-2
J: TRBJ1-6
D: -
DNA: TGTGCCAGCAGCCAGGGCCTTGCCTCACCCCTCCACTTT
CDR3: CASSQGLASPLHF

size: -
V: TRBV11-3
J: TRBJ2-5
D: -
DNA: TGTGCCAGCAGCTTATCGTTAGCGGCCCCAGAGACCCAGTACTTC
CDR3: CASSLSLAAPETQYF

size: -
V: TRBV6-2/TRBV6-3
J: TRBJ1-6
D: -
DNA: TGTGCCAGCAGTCCCTTCGACACTCTGGATTCACCCCTCCACTTT
CDR3: CASSPFDTLDSPLHF

size: once
V: TRBV6-5
J: TRBJ1-6
D: -
DNA: TGTGCCAGCAGTTCCCCTCGGCAGGGGCAATCACCCCTCCACTTT
CDR3: CASSSPRQGQSPLHF

size: -
V: TRBV20-1
J: TRBJ1-3
D: -
DNA: TGCAGTGCTAGTCGGGGGAGATCTGGAAACACCATATATTTT
CDR3: CSASRGRSGNTIYF

size: -
V: TRBV27
J: TRBJ2-7
D: -
DNA: TGTGCCAGCAGCGGAATGGGGAGGGGGCGGGTAGGCGAGCAGTACTTC
CDR3: CASSGMGRGRVGEQYF

size: -
V: TRBV5-6
J: TRBJ2-6
D: -
DNA: TGTGCCAGCAGAAATCCCAGCTCTGGGGCCAACGTCCTGACTTTC
CDR3: CASRNPSSGANVLTF

size: -
V: TRBV3-1/TRBV3-2
J: TRBJ1-3
D: TRBD1
DNA: TGTGCCAGCAGCAACAGCGCCGGGACAGGGTCGGTGCGGGGAAACACCATATATTTT
CDR3: CASSNSAGTGSVRGNTIYF

size: -
V: TRBV5-5
J: TRBJ2-7
D: -
DNA: TGTGCCAGCAGCCAGGCCTACGAGCAGTACTTC
CDR3: CASSQAYEQYF

size: once
V: TRBV11-2
J: TRBJ1-2
D: -
DNA: TGTGCCAGCAGCTTTTTGGGGCGGGACTACACCTTC
CDR3: CASSFLGRDYTF

size: -
V: TRBV27
J: TRBJ1-2
D: TRBD1
DNA: TGTGCCAGCTGCACCGGGACAGGGGGATATGGCTACACCTTC
CDR3: CASCTGTGGYGYTF

size: -
V: TRBV18
J: TRBJ1-1
D: -
DNA: TGTGCCAGCTCATCCCCGGACAATTTGAACACTGAAGCTTTCTTT
CDR3: CASSSPDNLNTEAFF

size: -
V: TRBV12-2
J: TRBJ1-1
D: -
DNA: TGTGCAAGTCGCTTAGCGCGAATCACTGAAGCTTTCTTT
CDR3: CASRLARITEAFF

size: -
V: TRBV2
J: TRBJ2-1
D: -
DNA: TGTGCAAGCAGTCCCGACAATGAGCAGTTCTTC
CDR3: CASSPDNEQFF

size: -
V: TRBV25-1
J: TRBJ1-3
D: -
DNA: TGTGCCAGCAGCCTAACGGGCAGGGATTATGGAAACACCATATATTTT
CDR3: CASSLTGRDYGNTIYF

size: -
V: TRBV24-1
J: TRBJ2-1
D: -
DNA: TGTGCCACCAGTGATCGGACGGCTAGCTCCTACAATGAGCAGTTCTTC
CDR3: CATSDRTASSYNEQFF

size: -
V: TRBV4-2
J: TRBJ2-3
D: TRBD2
DNA: TGTGCCAGCAGCCAAGCTCTCCGGGGGGTCACAGATACGCAGTATTTT
CDR3: CASSQALRGVTDTQYF

size: -
V: TRBV11-3
J: TRBJ1-1
D: TRBD1
DNA: TGTGCCAGCAGCTTAGAAGGGACAGTGAACACTGAAGCTTTCTTT
CDR3: CASSLEGTVNTEAFF

size: once
V: TRBV6-2/TRBV6-3
J: TRBJ2-2
D: -
DNA: TGTGCCAGCAGTTGGGCCGCGGCGAACACCGGGGAGCTGTTTTTT
CDR3: CASSWAAANTGELFF

size: -
V: TRBV7-2
J: TRBJ2-1
D: -
DNA: TGTGCCAGCAGCTTAGCGCGTGCGGGTAACAATGAGCAGTTCTTC
CDR3: CASSLARAGNNEQFF

size: -
V: TRBV29-1
J: TRBJ1-2
D: -
DNA: TGCAGCGCGAGTTGGGACGGCTATGGCTACACCTTC
CDR3: CSASWDGYGYTF

size: -
V: TRBV29-1
J: TRBJ2-2
D: TRBD2
DNA: TGCAGCGTCCATCCGGGACTAGCGGGGGGCGGGGAGCTGTTTTTT
CDR3: CSVHPGLAGGGELFF

size: -
V: TRBV4-1
J: TRBJ1-4
D: TRBD1
DNA: TGCGCCAGCAGCCAGGGGGCAGGGGGAGAAAAACTGTTTTTT
CDR3: CASSQGAGGEKLFF

size: -
V: TRBV7-7
J: TRBJ2-5
D: -
DNA: TGTGCCAGCAGCTCCTTATTTGCGGGGACGCAAGAGACCCAGTACTTC
CDR3: CASSSLFAGTQETQYF

size: once
V: TRBV18
J: TRBJ2-5
D: TRBD1
DNA: TGTGCCAGCTCGCCTGGGACAGGGTGGGAGACCCAGTACTTC
CDR3: CASSPGTGWETQYF

size: -
V: TRBV2
J: TRBJ1-1
D: -
DNA: TGTGCCAGCAGTGAAACGAAGAACACTGAAGCTTTCTTT
CDR3: CASSETKNTEAFF

size: -
V: TRBV21-1
J: TRBJ1-1
D: -
DNA: TGTGCCGCTTTCGACCCCAAAAAAAAAGGCACTGAAGCTTTCTTT
CDR3: CAAFDPKKKGTEAFF

size: -
V: TRBV7-2
J: TRBJ2-3
D: -
DNA: TGTGCCAGCAGCTTAGGACTTGGGGATACGCAGTATTTT
CDR3: CASSLGLGDTQYF

size: -
V: TRBV19
J: TRBJ2-5
D: -
DNA: TGTGCCAGTAGTATAGGGGCGGGGGCACAAGAGACCCAGTACTTC
CDR3: CASSIGAGAQETQYF

size: -
V: TRBV19
J: TRBJ1-5
D: -
DNA: TGTGCCAGTAGTATAGTTGAAGGGAATCAGCCCCAGCATTTT
CDR3: CASSIVEGNQPQHF

size: -
V: TRBV20-1
J: TRBJ1-2
D: TRBD1
DNA: TGCAGTGCTAGTAACAGGGGGCTTCGAGGCTACACCTTC
CDR3: CSASNRGLRGYTF

size: -
V: TRBV19
J: TRBJ1-1
D: TRBD1
DNA: TGTGCCAGTAGTCGGGGACAGGGCTACACTGAAGCTTTCTTT
CDR3: CASSRGQGYTEAFF

size: -
V: TRBV5-1
J: TRBJ2-7
D: -
DNA: TGCGCCAGCAGCTCGTCCCCTGCACGGTCCTACGAGCAGTACTTC
CDR3: CASSSSPARSYEQYF

size: -
V: TRBV23-1
J: TRBJ2-1
D: -
DNA: TGCGCCAGCAGTCGAACCCACCTAAAAAGGGGTTTTTCCTACAATGAGCAGTTCTTC
CDR3: CASSRTHLKRGFSYNEQFF

size: -
V: TRBV5-1
J: TRBJ2-1
D: -
DNA: TGCGCCAGCAGCTTGGCCGGGACTCCCAATGAGCAGTTCTTC
CDR3: CASSLAGTPNEQFF

size: -
V: TRBV7-6
J: TRBJ2-5
D: -
DNA: TGTGCCAGCAGCTTAGGTGGGAGAGGAGAGACCCAGTACTTC
CDR3: CASSLGGRGETQYF

size: -
V: TRBV7-2
J: TRBJ1-2
D: TRBD1
DNA: TGTGCCAGCAGCCCAGGGTGGGGACAGGGGGTTCGAGGCTATGGCTACACCTTC
CDR3: CASSPGWGQGVRGYGYTF

size: -
V: TRBV25-1
J: TRBJ1-5
D: TRBD1
DNA: TGTGCCAGCAGTTCACAGGGGGGTCAGCCCCAGCATTTT
CDR3: CASSSQGGQPQHF

size: -
V: TRBV21-1
J: TRBJ1-4
D: -
DNA: TGTGCCAGCAGCAAACGACAGGGCGGTGAAAAACTGTTTTTT
CDR3: CASSKRQGGEKLFF

size: -
V: TRBV2
J: TRBJ2-3
D: TRBD2
DNA: TGTGCCAGTATACTAGCGGGAGCGGATACGCAGTATTTT
CDR3: CASILAGADTQYF

size: -
V: TRBV5-8
J: TRBJ2-5
D: TRBD1
DNA: TGTGCCAGCAGCTTGTGGACGACAGGGGGCTACCAAGAGACCCAGTACTTC
CDR3: CASSLWTTGGYQETQYF

size: -
V: TRBV11-2
J: TRBJ2-5
D: TRBD2
DNA: TGTGCCAGCAGCTTATCCCGCCAGCGGGGGGCCTGGGAGACCCAGTACTTC
CDR3: CASSLSRQRGAWETQYF

size: -
V: TRBV7-6
J: TRBJ2-3
D: -
DNA: TGTGCCAGCAGCTTAACTCCAACAGATACGCAGTATTTT
CDR3: CASSLTPTDTQYF